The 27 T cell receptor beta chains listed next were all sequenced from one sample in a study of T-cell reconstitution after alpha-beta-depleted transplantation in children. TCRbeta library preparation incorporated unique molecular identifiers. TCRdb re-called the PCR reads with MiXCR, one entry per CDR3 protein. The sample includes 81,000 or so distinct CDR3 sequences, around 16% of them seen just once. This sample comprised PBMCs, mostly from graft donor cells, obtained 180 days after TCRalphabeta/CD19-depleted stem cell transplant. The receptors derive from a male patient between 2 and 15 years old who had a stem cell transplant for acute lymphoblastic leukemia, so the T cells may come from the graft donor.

In DNA form, the CDR3 reads TGTGCCAGCAGCCCAGACCTGGGAGCCAGATACTCTGGGGCCAACGTCCTGACTTTC. This encodes CASSPDLGARYSGANVLTF. The V and J genes are TRBV7-6 and TRBJ2-6; the D gene is possibly TRBD2 (5 bases). Germline-derived CDR1 and CDR2 are SGHVS and FNYEAQ. The CDR3 is 19 amino acids. V dropped 5 bases and J dropped 0 bases, with 20 bases sitting between them.

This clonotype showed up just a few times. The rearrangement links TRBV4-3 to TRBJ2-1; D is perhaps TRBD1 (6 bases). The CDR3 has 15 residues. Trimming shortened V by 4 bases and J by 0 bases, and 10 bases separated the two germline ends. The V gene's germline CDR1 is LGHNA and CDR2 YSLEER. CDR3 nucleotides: TGCGCCAGCAGCCGCGAGGACAGCTCCTACAATGAGCAGTTCTTC. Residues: CASSREDSSYNEQFF.

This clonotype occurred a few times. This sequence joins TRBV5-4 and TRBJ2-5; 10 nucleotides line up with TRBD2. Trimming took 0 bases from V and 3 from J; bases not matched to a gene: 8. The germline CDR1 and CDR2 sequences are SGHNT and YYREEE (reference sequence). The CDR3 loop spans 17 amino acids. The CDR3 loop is CASSLDVSSGGEETQYF. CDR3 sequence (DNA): TGTGCCAGCAGCTTGGATGTTTCTAGCGGGGGAGAAGAGACCCAGTACTTC.

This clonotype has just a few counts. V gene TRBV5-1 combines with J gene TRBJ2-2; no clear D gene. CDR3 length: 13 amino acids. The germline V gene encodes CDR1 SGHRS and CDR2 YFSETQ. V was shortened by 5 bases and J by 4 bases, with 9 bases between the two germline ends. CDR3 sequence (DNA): TGCGCCAGCAGTTCTGGTACCACCGGGGAGCTGTTTTTT. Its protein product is CASSSGTTGELFF.

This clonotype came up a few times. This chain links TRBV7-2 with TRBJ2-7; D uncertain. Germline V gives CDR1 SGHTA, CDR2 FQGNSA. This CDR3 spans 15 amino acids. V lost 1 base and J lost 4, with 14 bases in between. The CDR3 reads CASSLEVNLGYEQYF. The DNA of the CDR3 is TGTGCCAGCAGCTTAGAGGTGAACTTGGGGTACGAGCAGTACTTC. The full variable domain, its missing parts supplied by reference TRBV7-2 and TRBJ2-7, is GAGVSQSPSNKVTEKGKDVELRCDPISGHTALYWYRQSLGQGLEFLIYFQGNSAPDKSGLPSDRFSAERTGGSVSTLTIQRTQQEDSAVYLCASSLEVNLGYEQYFGPGTRLTVT.

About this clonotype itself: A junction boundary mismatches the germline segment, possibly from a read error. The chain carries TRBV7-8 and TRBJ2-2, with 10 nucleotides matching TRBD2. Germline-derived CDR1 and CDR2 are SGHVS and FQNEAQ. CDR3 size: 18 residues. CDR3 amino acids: CAGSLVASSGGNTGELFF. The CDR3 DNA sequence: TGTGCCGGCAGCTTAGTTGCGTCTAGCGGGGGGAACACCGGGGAGCTGTTTTTT. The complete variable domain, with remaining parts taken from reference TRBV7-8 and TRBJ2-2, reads GAGVSQSPRYKVAKRGQDVALRCDPISGHVSLFWYQQALGQGPEFLTYFQNEAQLDKSGLPSDRFFAERPEGSVSTLKIQRTQQEDSAVYLCAGSLVASSGGNTGELFFGEGSRLTVL.

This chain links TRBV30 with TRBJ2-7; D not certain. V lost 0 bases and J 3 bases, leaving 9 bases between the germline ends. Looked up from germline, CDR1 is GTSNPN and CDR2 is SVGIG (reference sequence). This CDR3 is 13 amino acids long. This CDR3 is CAWSVPPGYEQYF. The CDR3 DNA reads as TGTGCCTGGAGTGTACCCCCGGGCTACGAGCAGTACTTC.

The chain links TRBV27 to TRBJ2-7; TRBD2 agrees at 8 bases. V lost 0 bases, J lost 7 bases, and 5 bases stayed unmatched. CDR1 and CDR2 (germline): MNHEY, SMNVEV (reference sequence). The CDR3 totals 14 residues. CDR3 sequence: CASSLSGLVGEQYF. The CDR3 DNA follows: TGTGCCAGCAGTTTATCGGGACTAGTGGGGGAGCAGTACTTC.

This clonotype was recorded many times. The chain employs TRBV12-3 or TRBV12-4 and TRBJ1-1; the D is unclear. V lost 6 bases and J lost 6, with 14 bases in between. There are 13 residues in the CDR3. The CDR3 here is CASRLGEMSEAFF. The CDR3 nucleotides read TGTGCCAGCAGGCTGGGTGAGATGTCTGAAGCTTTCTTT.

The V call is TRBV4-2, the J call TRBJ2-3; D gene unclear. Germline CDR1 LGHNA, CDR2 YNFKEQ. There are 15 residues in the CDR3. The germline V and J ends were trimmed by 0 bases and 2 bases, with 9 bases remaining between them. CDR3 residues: CASSQEKSATDTQYF. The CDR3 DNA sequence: TGTGCCAGCAGCCAAGAGAAGTCCGCCACAGATACGCAGTATTTT.

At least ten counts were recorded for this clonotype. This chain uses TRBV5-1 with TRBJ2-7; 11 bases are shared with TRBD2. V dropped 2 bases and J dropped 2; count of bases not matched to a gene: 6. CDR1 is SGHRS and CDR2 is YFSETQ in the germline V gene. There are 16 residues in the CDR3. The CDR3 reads CASSLALAGAAYEQYF. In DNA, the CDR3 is TGCGCCAGCAGCTTAGCACTAGCGGGGGCCGCCTACGAGCAGTACTTC.

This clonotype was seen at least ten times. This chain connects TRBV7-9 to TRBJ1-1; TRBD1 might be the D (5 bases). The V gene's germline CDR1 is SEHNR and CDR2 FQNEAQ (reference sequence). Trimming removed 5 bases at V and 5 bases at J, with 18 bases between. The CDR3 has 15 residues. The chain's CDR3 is CASSPQMGLWTEAFF. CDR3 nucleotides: TGTGCCAGCAGCCCACAGATGGGACTTTGGACTGAAGCTTTCTTT.

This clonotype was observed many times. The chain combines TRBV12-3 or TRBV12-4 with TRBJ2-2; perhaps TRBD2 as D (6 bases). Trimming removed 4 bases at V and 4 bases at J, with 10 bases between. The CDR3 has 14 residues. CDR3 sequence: CASSSRGTTGELFF. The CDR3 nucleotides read TGTGCCAGCAGTTCTCGGGGGACCACCGGGGAGCTGTTTTTT.

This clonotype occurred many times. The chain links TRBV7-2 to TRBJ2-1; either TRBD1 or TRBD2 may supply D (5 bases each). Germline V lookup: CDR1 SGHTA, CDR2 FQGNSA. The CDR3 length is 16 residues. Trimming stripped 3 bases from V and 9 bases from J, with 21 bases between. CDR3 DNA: TGTGCCAGCAGCTTTGGGTCCTTGGTGGGGGTGGGTGAGCAGTTCTTC. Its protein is CASSFGSLVGVGEQFF.

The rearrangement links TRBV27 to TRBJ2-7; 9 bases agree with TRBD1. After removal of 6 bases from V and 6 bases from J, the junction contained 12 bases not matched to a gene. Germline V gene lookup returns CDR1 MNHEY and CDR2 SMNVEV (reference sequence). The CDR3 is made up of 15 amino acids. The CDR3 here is CASRFTDRGVGEQYF. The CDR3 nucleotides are TGTGCCAGCAGATTTACGGACAGGGGAGTCGGCGAGCAGTACTTC.

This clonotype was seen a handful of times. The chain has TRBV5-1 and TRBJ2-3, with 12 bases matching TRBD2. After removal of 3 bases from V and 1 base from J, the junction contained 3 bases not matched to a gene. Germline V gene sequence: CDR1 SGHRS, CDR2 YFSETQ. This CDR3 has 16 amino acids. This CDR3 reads CASSWTSGEGTDTQYF. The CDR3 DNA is TGCGCCAGCAGCTGGACTAGCGGGGAGGGCACAGATACGCAGTATTTT.

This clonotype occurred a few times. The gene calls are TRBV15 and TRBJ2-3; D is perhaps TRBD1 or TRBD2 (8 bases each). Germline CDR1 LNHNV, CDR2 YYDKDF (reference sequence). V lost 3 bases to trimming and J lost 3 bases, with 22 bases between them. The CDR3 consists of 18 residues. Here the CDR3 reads CATSSQRQGTRRTDTQYF. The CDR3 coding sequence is TGTGCCACCAGCAGCCAACGACAGGGGACTAGAAGAACAGATACGCAGTATTTT.

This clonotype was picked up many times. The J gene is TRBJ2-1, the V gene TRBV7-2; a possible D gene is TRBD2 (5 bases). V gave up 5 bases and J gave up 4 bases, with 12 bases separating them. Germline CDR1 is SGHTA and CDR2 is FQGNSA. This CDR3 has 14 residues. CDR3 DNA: TGTGCCAGCAGCCCCGGAATAGCGTACAATGAGCAGTTCTTC. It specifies CASSPGIAYNEQFF.

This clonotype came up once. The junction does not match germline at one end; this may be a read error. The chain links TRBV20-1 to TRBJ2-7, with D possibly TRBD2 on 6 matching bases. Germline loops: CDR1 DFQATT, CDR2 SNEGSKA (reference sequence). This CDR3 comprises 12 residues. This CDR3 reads CSAYRTSYKQYF. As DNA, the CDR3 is TGCAGTGCTTATCGTACTAGCTACAAGCAGTACTTC.

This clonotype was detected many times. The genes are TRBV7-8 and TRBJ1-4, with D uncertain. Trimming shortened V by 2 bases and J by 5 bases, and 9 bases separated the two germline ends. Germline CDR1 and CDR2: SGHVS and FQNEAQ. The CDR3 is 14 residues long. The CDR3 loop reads CASSLNNLNEKLFF. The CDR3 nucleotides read TGTGCCAGCAGCTTAAACAATCTGAATGAAAAACTGTTTTTT. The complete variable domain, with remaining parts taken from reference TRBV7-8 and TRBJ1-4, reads GAGVSQSPRYKVAKRGQDVALRCDPISGHVSLFWYQQALGQGPEFLTYFQNEAQLDKSGLPSDRFFAERPEGSVSTLKIQRTQQEDSAVYLCASSLNNLNEKLFFGSGTQLSVL.

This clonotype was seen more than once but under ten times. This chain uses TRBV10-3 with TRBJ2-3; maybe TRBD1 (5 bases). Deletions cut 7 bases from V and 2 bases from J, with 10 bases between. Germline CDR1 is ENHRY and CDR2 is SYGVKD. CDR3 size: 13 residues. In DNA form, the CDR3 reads TGTGCCATCACCCAGGGATACACAGATACGCAGTATTTT. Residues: CAITQGYTDTQYF.

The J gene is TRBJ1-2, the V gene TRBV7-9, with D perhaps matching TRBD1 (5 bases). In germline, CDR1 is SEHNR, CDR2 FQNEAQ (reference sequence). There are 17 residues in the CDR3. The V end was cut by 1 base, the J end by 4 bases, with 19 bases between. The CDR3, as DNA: TGTGCCAGCAGCTTAGGGACCGGGACCGCGCTCATCTATGGCTACACCTTC. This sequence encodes CASSLGTGTALIYGYTF.

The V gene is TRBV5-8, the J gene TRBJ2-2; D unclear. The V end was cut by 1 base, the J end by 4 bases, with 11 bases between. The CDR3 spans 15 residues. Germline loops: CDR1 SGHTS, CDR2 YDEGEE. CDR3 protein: CASSLKRTATGELFF. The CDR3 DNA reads TGTGCCAGCAGCTTGAAGAGAACCGCCACCGGGGAGCTGTTTTTT.

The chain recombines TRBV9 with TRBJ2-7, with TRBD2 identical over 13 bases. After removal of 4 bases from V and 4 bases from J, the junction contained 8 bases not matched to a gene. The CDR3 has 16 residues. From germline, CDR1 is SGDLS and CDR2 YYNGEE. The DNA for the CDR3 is TGTGCCAGCAGCCCCAGACTAGCGGGGGGCATATACGAGCAGTACTTC. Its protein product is CASSPRLAGGIYEQYF.

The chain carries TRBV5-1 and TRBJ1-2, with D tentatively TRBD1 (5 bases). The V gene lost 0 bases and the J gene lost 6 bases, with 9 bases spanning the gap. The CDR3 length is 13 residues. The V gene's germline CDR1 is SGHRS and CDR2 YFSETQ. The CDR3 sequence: CASSLEGANGYTF. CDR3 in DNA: TGCGCCAGCAGCTTGGAAGGGGCGAATGGCTACACCTTC.

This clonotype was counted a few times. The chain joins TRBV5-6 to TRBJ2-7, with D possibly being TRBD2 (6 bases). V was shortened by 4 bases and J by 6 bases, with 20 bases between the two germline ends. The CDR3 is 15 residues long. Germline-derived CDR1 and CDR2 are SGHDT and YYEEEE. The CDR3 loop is CASSLPGLTPFEQYF. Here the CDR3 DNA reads TGTGCCAGCAGCCTACCGGGACTGACCCCTTTCGAGCAGTACTTC.

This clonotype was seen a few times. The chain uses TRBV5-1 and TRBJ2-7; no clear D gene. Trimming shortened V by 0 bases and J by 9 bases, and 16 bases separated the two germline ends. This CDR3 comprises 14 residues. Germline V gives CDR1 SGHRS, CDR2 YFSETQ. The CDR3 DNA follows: TGCGCCAGCAGCTTGGGACTGCCTTTTGACGGGCAGTACTTC. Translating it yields CASSLGLPFDGQYF.